The rows below give T cell receptor beta chains drawn from one sample of a study of CD8 T cells in ankylosing spondylitis. Via MiXCR, TCRdb re-called the 5' RACE reads, giving one row per CDR3 protein. The sample consists of some 700,000 distinct CDR3 sequences, roughly 20% of them appearing once. Sequenced: blood, either unsorted or a sorted T cell fraction (not recorded which). All receptors come from a male donor with ankylosing spondylitis. Each CDR3 is given with its conserved first and last residue. The D gene is left open where the match is weak. Not all rows give a size; the values are once, few, many and, for expanded clones, a class.

d_call,clone_size,v_call,j_call,cdr3_nt,cdr3_aa
-,few,TRBV7-3,TRBJ2-2,TGTGCCAGCAGCTTAGTAGGGGAGAGCACCGGGGAGCTGTTTTTT,CASSLVGESTGELFF
-,few,TRBV29-1,TRBJ1-3,TGCAGCGTTGAAGACGGTACCTCTGGAAACACCATATATTTT,CSVEDGTSGNTIYF
-,-,TRBV20-1,TRBJ2-2,TGCAGTGCACAGGGCGGTGGGGAGCTGGTTTTT,CSAQGGGELVF
-,few,TRBV12-3/TRBV12-4,TRBJ2-1,TGTGCCAGCAGCACACAGAGCTCCTACAATGAGCAGTTCTTC,CASSTQSSYNEQFF
-,few,TRBV14,TRBJ2-3,TGTGCCAGCAGCCAAGGATATACTCGCGGGACGGAAGATACGCAGTATTTT,CASSQGYTRGTEDTQYF
TRBD1,few,TRBV20-1,TRBJ1-2,TGCAGTGCTACGCGCCCTAGACAGGGGGGGTATGGCTACACCTTC,CSATRPRQGGYGYTF
-,few,TRBV6-5,TRBJ2-1,TGTGCCAGCAGTTACTCTGGAGGGGCATCCTACAATGAGCAGTTCTTC,CASSYSGGASYNEQFF
-,-,TRBV5-6,TRBJ1-1,TGTGCCAGCAGCTTCGGTCCGATGGAAATATCTGAAGCTTTCTTT,CASSFGPMEISEAFF
-,-,TRBV7-9,TRBJ2-5,TGTGCCAGCAGCTTGGGATTCGGCGAAGAGACCCAGTACTTC,CASSLGFGEETQYF
TRBD2,-,TRBV20-1,TRBJ2-3,TGCAGTGCTTGGACTAGCGTATTTAGCACAGATACGCAGTATTTT,CSAWTSVFSTDTQYF
TRBD1,many,TRBV24-1,TRBJ2-5,TGTGCCACCAGTGATTCCCGGGACAGCCAAGAGACCCAGTACTTC,CATSDSRDSQETQYF
TRBD1,-,TRBV29-1,TRBJ2-3,TGCAGCGTCGGGACAGGGGCAACAGATACGCAGTATTTT,CSVGTGATDTQYF
-,few,TRBV20-1,TRBJ2-2,TGCAGTGCTAGAGATGGGGTCACCGGGGAGCTGTTTTTT,CSARDGVTGELFF
-,few,TRBV12-3/TRBV12-4,TRBJ1-5,TGTGCCAGCAGTTTGTCGGGCAGTAGCAATCAGCCCCAGCATTTT,CASSLSGSSNQPQHF
-,few,TRBV6-5,TRBJ2-5,TGTGCCAGCAGTTACTCGTCAGGGGTTGAGACCCAGTACTTC,CASSYSSGVETQYF
TRBD2,few,TRBV11-2,TRBJ2-7,TGTGCCAGCAGCTTGGGGGGGTTTGGGACCTACGAGCAGTACTTC,CASSLGGFGTYEQYF
-,-,TRBV6-1,TRBJ1-5,TGTGCCTCCCACGGGGGCGGATACAATCAGCCCCAGCATTTT,CASHGGGYNQPQHF
-,few,TRBV4-1,TRBJ2-7,TGCGCCAGCAGCCAAGGTTCGGAAGCCACCTACGAGCAGTACTTC,CASSQGSEATYEQYF
-,-,TRBV11-3,TRBJ2-2,TGTGCCAGCAGCTTAGGCGGCAGGGAGAAGGGGGAGCTGTTTTTT,CASSLGGREKGELFF
-,few,TRBV12-3/TRBV12-4,TRBJ2-5,TGTGCCAGCAGAGCGACAGAGAGGTACCAAGAGACCCAGTACTTC,CASRATERYQETQYF
TRBD1,many,TRBV7-2,TRBJ1-2,TGTGCCAGCAGCTCCCCGACAGGGCGGTATGGCTACACCTTC,CASSSPTGRYGYTF
TRBD1,-,TRBV6-1,TRBJ1-1,TGTGCCAGCAGAGGGGGAGGGACAGGCACTGAAGCTTTCTTT,CASRGGGTGTEAFF